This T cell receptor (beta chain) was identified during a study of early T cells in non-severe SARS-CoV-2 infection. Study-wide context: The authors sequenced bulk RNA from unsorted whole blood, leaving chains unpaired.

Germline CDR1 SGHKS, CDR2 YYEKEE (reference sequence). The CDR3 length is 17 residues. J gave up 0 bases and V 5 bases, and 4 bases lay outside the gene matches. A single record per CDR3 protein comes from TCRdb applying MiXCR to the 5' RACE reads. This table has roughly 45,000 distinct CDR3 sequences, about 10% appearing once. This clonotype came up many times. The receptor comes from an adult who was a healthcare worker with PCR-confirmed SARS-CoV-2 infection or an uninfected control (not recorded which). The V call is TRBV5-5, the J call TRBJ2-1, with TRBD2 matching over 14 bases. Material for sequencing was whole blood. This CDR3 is CASSRTSGRSSYNEQFF. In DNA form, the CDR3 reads TGTGCCAGCAGTAGGACTAGCGGGAGGAGCTCCTACAATGAGCAGTTCTTC.